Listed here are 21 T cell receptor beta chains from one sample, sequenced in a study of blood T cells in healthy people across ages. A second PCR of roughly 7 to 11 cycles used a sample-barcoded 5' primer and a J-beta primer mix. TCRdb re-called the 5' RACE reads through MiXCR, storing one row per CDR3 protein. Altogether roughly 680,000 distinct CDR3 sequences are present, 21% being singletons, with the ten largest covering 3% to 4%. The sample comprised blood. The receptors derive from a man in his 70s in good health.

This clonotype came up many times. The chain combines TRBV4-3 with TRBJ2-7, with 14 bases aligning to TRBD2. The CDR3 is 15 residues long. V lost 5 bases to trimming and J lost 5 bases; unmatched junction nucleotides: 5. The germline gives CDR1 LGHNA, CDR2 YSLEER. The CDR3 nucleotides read TGCGCCAGCAGCTACGGGACTAGCGGGAGTGACGAGCAGTACTTC. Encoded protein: CASSYGTSGSDEQYF.

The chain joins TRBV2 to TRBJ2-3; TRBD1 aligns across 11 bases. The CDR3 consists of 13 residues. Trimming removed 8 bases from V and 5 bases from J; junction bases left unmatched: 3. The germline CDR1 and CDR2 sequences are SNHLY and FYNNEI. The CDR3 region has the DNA TGTGCCAGCGGGGGACAGGGGGGAGATACGCAGTATTTT. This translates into CASGGQGGDTQYF.

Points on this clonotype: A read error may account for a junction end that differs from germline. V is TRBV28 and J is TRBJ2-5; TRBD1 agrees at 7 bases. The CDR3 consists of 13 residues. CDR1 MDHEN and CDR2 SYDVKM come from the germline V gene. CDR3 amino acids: CASRMDRLEPQYF. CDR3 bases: TGTGCCAGCAGAATGGACAGGCTAGAGCCCCAGTACTTC.

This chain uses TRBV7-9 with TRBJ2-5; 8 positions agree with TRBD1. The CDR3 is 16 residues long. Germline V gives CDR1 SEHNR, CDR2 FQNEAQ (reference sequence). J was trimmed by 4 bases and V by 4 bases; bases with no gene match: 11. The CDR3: CASSYGQGAQIETQYF. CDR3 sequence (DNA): TGTGCCAGCAGCTATGGACAGGGAGCCCAAATAGAGACCCAGTACTTC.

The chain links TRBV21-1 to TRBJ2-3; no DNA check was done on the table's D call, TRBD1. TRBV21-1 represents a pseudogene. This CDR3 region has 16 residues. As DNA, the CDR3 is TGTGCCAGCAGCAAATGCCGACAGGAGTCCCCAGATACGCAGTATTTT. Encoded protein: CASSKCRQESPDTQYF.

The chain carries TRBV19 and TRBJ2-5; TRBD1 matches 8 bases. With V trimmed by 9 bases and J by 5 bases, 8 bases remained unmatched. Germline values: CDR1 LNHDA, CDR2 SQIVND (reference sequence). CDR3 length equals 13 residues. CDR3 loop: CASTDRATETQYF. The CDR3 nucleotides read TGTGCCAGCACGGACAGGGCGACGGAGACCCAGTACTTC.

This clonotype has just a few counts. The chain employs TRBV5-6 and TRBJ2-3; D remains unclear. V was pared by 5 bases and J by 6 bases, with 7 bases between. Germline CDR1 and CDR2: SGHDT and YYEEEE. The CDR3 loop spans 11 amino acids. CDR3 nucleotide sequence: TGTGCCAGCAGTTCGATGGATACGCAGTATTTT. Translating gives CASSSMDTQYF.

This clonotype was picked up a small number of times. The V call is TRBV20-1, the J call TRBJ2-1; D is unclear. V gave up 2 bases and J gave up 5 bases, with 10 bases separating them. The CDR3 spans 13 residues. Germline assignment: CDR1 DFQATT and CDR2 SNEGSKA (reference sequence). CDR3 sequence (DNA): TGCAGTGCTAGACTAAACTTCAACAATGAGCAGTTCTTC. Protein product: CSARLNFNNEQFF.

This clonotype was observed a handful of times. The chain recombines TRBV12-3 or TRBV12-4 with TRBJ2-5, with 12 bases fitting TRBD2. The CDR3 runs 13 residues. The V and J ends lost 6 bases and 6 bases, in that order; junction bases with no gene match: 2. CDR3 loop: CASSLAGGQTQYF. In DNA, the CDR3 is TGTGCCAGCAGCCTAGCGGGAGGGCAGACCCAGTACTTC.

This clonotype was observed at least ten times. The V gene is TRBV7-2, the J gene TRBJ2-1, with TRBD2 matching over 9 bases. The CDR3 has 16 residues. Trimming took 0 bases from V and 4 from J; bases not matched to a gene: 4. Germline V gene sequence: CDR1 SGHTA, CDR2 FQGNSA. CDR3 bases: TGTGCCAGCAGCTTAGCCTCTAGCGGGGCATACAATGAGCAGTTCTTC. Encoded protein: CASSLASSGAYNEQFF.

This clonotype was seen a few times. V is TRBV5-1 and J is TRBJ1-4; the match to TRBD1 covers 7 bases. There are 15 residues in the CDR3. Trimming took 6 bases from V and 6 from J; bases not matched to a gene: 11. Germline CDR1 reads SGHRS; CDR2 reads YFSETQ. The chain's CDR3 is CASKYDDRADEKLFF. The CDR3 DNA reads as TGCGCCAGCAAATACGATGACAGGGCGGATGAAAAACTGTTTTTT.

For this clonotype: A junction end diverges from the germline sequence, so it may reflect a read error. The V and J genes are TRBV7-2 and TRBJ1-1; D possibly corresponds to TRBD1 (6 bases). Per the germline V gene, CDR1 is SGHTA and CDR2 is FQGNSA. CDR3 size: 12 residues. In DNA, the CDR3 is TGTGCCAGCAGCTTAGATGCAGGGGAAGCTCTCTTT. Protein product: CASSLDAGEALF.

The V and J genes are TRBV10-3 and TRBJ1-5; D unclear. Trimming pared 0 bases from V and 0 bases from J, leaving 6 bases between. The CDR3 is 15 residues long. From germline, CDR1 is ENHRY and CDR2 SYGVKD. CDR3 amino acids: CAISESGLSNQPQHF. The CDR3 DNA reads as TGTGCCATCAGTGAGTCAGGTCTTAGCAATCAGCCCCAGCATTTT.

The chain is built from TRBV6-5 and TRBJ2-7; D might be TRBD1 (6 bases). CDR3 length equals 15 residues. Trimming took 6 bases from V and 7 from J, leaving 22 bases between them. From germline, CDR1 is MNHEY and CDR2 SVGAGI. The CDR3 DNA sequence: TGTGCCAGCAGCCGGGCCGGGACACGTGTTCAGGAGCAGTACTTC. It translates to CASSRAGTRVQEQYF.

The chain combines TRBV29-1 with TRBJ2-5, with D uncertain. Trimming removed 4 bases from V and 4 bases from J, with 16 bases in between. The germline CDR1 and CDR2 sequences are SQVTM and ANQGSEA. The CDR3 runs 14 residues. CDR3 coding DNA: TGCAGCGTTGCGGGCCCGGGTGCGGCAGAGACCCAGTACTTC. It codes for CSVAGPGAAETQYF.

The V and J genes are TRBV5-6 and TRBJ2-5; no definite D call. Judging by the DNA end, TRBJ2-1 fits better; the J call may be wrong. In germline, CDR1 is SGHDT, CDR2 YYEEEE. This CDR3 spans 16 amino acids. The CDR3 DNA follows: TGTGCCAGCAGCTTGGGTGGGGATCCAGCTTACAATGAGCAGTTCTTC. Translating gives CASSLGGDPAYNEQFF.

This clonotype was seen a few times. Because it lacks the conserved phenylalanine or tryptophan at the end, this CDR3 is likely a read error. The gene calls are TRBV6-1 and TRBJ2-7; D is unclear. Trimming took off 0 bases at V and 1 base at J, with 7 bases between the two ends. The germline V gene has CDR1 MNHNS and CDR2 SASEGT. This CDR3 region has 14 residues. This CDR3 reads CASSEADPSYEQYS. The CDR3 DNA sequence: TGTGCCAGCAGTGAAGCGGACCCTTCCTACGAGCAGTACTCC.

CDR3 DNA: TGTGCCAGCAGCCCTTTGTGGGCGGGGGGCAATGAGCAGTTCTTC. Protein product: CASSPLWAGGNEQFF. This sequence joins TRBV7-2 and TRBJ2-1; TRBD2 matches 8 bases. CDR1 is SGHTA, CDR2 FQGNSA, per germline. The CDR3 runs to 15 residues. V shed 5 bases and J 6 bases; nucleotides not matched to a gene: 9.

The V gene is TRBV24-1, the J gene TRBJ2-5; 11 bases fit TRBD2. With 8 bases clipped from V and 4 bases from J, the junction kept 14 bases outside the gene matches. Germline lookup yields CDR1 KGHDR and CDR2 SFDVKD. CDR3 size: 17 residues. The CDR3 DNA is TGTGCCACCAACTCGTCACTAGCGGGAGCAGGGGTAGAGACCCAGTACTTC. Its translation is CATNSSLAGAGVETQYF.

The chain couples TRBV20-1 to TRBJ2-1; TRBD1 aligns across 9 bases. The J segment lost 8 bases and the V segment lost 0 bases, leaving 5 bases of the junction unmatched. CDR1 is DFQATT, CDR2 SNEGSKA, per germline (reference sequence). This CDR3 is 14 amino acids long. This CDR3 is CSARDPGQGDEQFF. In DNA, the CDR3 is TGCAGTGCTAGAGATCCGGGACAGGGCGATGAGCAGTTCTTC.

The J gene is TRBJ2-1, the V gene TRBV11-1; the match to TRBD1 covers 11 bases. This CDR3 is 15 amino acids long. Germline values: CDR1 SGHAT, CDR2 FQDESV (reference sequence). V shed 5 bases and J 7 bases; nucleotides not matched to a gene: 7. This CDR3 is CASSNRDRGFNEQFF. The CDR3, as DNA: TGTGCCAGCAGCAACCGGGACAGGGGGTTTAATGAGCAGTTCTTC.